A selection of T cell receptor beta chains follows, all from one sample in a study of shared clonotypes between healthy human individuals. Libraries were prepared by immunoSEQ multiplex PCR; TCRdb keeps only in-frame clonotypes and omits some of them. The table shows 550,000 to 750,000 clones, with about 91% occurring only once. Sequenced: naive CD8+ T cells sorted from blood. Receptors were obtained from a man in his thirties or forties in good health. CDR3s include the opening cysteine and the closing phenylalanine or tryptophan. A D gene is named only where the DNA matches it firmly. Clone sizes are given selectively: once, few, many, or a class where the clone is expanded.

v_call	j_call	d_call	clone_size	cdr3_aa	cdr3_nt
TRBV6-1	TRBJ1-1	.	.	CASSVYQLTITEAFF	TGTGCCAGCAGTGTGTATCAGCTAACAATCACTGAAGCTTTCTTT
TRBV7-6	TRBJ1-1	.	.	CASSTSRVPQKGGQNTEAFF	TGTGCCAGCAGCACTAGTCGAGTGCCCCAAAAAGGGGGGCAGAACACTGAAGCTTTCTTT
TRBV27	TRBJ2-5	.	.	CASSPLGLQETQYF	TGTGCCAGCAGCCCCTTAGGCTTACAAGAGACCCAGTACTTC
TRBV5-1	TRBJ2-1	TRBD2	.	CASSSLTSGVYNEQFF	TGCGCCAGCAGCTCCCTGACTAGCGGGGTATACAATGAGCAGTTCTTC
TRBV29-1	TRBJ2-1	.	.	CSGGSGDSYNEQFF	TGCAGCGGGGGTAGCGGAGACTCCTACAATGAGCAGTTCTTC
TRBV6-6	TRBJ2-7	.	.	CASGTVPDEQYF	TGTGCCAGCGGAACAGTTCCCGACGAGCAGTACTTC
TRBV6-6	TRBJ2-1	.	.	CASSSGPRVHEQFF	TGTGCCAGCAGCTCCGGGCCACGGGTCCATGAGCAGTTCTTC
TRBV7-9	TRBJ2-1	.	.	CASSLELGGPPYNEQFF	TGTGCCAGCAGCTTAGAACTCGGAGGGCCCCCTTACAATGAGCAGTTCTTC
TRBV7-9	TRBJ2-3	TRBD2	.	CASSNRLAGTDTQYF	TGTGCCAGCAGCAATCGACTAGCGGGAACAGATACGCAGTATTTT
TRBV7-9	TRBJ2-3	.	.	CASSERGLRMGRWF	TGTGCCAGCAGCGAGAGGGGGTTGAGGATGGGTCGATGGTTT
TRBV19	TRBJ2-1	.	.	CASSIRQGIEQFF	TGTGCCAGTAGTATACGTCAGGGTATAGAGCAGTTCTTC
TRBV7-3	TRBJ2-3	.	.	CASSPLGGLEFTDTQYF	TGTGCCAGCAGCCCATTGGGGGGACTCGAATTCACAGATACGCAGTATTTT
TRBV11-2	TRBJ2-7	.	.	CASSFYYEQYF	TGTGCCAGCAGCTTCTACTACGAGCAGTACTTC
TRBV28	TRBJ1-2	.	once	CASSLRARALEIGYTF	TGTGCCAGCAGTTTAAGGGCTCGGGCCCTCGAAATTGGCTACACCTTC
TRBV7-9	TRBJ2-7	.	.	CASSPRGREQYF	TGTGCCAGCAGCCCCCGGGGGAGGGAGCAGTACTTC
TRBV27	TRBJ1-5	TRBD1	.	CASSTTGINQPQHF	TGTGCCAGCAGTACGACAGGGATCAATCAGCCCCAGCATTTT
TRBV29-1	TRBJ2-1	.	.	CSTFGGVGNEQFF	TGCAGCACTTTTGGCGGTGTAGGCAATGAGCAGTTCTTC
TRBV7-8	TRBJ2-7	TRBD1	.	CASSLAGQGGVRSYEQYF	TGTGCCAGCAGCTTAGCTGGACAGGGAGGCGTCAGGTCCTACGAGCAGTACTTC
TRBV7-9	TRBJ1-1	.	.	CASSLAQGAEAFF	TGTGCCAGCAGCTTAGCACAGGGAGCTGAAGCTTTCTTT
TRBV4-2	TRBJ1-1	.	.	CASSFRDAVEAFF	TGTGCCAGCAGCTTCCGGGACGCGGTGGAAGCTTTCTTT
TRBV27	TRBJ1-1	.	.	CASSLYRPNTEAFF	TGTGCCAGCAGTTTATACAGACCGAACACTGAAGCTTTCTTT
TRBV29-1	TRBJ2-7	.	.	CSAEALSGRLYEQYF	TGCAGCGCCGAGGCCCTATCAGGACGCCTCTACGAGCAGTACTTC
TRBV6-6	TRBJ2-2	.	once	CASTPGVTGELFF	TGTGCCAGCACCCCAGGAGTTACCGGGGAGCTGTTTTTT
TRBV7-9	TRBJ2-3	.	.	CASSSPWSTDTQYF	TGTGCCAGCAGCTCCCCCTGGAGCACAGATACGCAGTATTTT
TRBV27	TRBJ2-1	.	.	CASRLGTFNEQFF	TGTGCCAGCAGACTAGGGACTTTCAATGAGCAGTTCTTC
TRBV4-2	TRBJ2-2	.	few	CASSQGTDEAGELFF	TGTGCCAGCAGCCAAGGGACGGACGAGGCCGGGGAGCTGTTTTTT
TRBV5-6	TRBJ1-3	.	once	CASSLSSGNTIYF	TGTGCCAGCAGCTTGAGCTCCGGAAACACCATATATTTT
TRBV6-6	TRBJ2-7	.	.	CASSYSEGGSYEQYF	TGTGCCAGCAGTTACTCAGAAGGAGGGTCCTACGAGCAGTACTTC
TRBV10-3	TRBJ2-3	TRBD2	.	CAISESAGGLDTQYF	TGTGCCATCAGTGAGTCTGCGGGGGGCTTAGATACGCAGTATTTT
TRBV9	TRBJ2-7	TRBD1	.	CASSLGQGLFYEQYF	TGTGCCAGCAGCCTCGGACAGGGACTCTTCTACGAGCAGTACTTC
TRBV29-1	TRBJ1-4	.	.	CSVGRVNEKLFF	TGCAGCGTGGGCAGGGTTAATGAAAAACTGTTTTTT
TRBV19	TRBJ2-1	.	.	CASSILGGSYNEQFF	TGTGCCAGTAGTATTCTAGGGGGCTCCTACAATGAGCAGTTCTTC
TRBV5-1	TRBJ2-1	TRBD2	.	CASGLAGGYNEQFF	TGCGCCAGCGGACTAGCGGGAGGGTACAATGAGCAGTTCTTC
TRBV11-2	TRBJ1-5	.	once	CASSSSGNSNQPQHF	TGTGCCAGCAGCTCTTCGGGGAATAGCAATCAGCCCCAGCATTTT
TRBV7-6	TRBJ2-1	.	.	CASSLGTTNEQFF	TGTGCCAGCAGCTTAGGGACGACCAATGAGCAGTTCTTC
TRBV7-9	TRBJ2-2	.	.	CASSSTKGLIGGELFF	TGTGCCAGCAGCTCCACTAAGGGCTTGATAGGCGGGGAGCTGTTTTTT